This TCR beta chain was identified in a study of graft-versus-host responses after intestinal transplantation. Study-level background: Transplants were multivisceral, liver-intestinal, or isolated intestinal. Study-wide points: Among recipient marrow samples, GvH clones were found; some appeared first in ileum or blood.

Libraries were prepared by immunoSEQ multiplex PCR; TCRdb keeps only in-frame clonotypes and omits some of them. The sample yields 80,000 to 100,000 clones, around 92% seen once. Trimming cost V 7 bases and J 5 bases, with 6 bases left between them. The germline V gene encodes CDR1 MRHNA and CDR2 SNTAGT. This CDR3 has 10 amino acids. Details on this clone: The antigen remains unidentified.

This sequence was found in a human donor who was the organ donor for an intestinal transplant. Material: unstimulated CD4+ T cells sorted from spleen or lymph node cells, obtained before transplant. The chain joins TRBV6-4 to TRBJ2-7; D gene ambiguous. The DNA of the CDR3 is TGTGCCAGCATATCCCACGAGCAGTACTTC. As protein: CASISHEQYF.